The present TCR beta chain was sequenced within a study of cytomegalovirus exposure and HLA in healthy donors. Overall study findings and caveats: CMV serostatus was the sole immune exposure data available.

This PCR relied on a set of 60 Vbeta primers and 13 Jbeta primers. As originally analysed: There were tens of millions of unique TCR beta chains by a later count, and about 12 million of them were shared. Here immunoSEQ multiplex PCR was the method, and the copy in TCRdb shows in-frame clones only, minus some. V and J calls and clone size are those listed in that table; D and trimming were worked out from the DNA. Seen here are tens of thousands of clones, roughly four fifths observed once, and the top ten hold less than 4%. About this clone: The antigen is not known.

V lost 3 bases to trimming and J lost 8 bases; unmatched junction nucleotides: 8. Germline CDR1 LNHDA, CDR2 SQIVND (reference sequence). This CDR3 contains 14 residues. This sequence was found in a man aged 30 to 45 in good health and CMV-seropositive. The sample comprised PBMCs. The gene calls are TRBV19 and TRBJ2-3; 7 nucleotides match TRBD1. This CDR3 reads CASSMTGNAGTQYF. The CDR3 DNA is TGTGCCAGTAGTATGACAGGGAATGCGGGTACGCAGTATTTT.